This T cell receptor beta chain came from a study of T-cell memory formation after mild COVID-19. At the level of the study: Largely donor-specific TCR clusters were found.

This clonotype appeared a single time. MiXCR, run by TCRdb on the 5' RACE reads, gives a single entry per CDR3 protein. The sample includes approximately 290,000 distinct CDR3 sequences, roughly a fifth of them seen just once. The junction had 3 bases not matched to a gene; V was cut back by 3 bases and J by 4 bases. Germline CDR1 reads SGHTA; CDR2 reads FQGNSA. This CDR3 has 14 residues. This chain joins TRBV7-2 and TRBJ1-3; 7 nucleotides align to TRBD1. Sequencing was performed on PBMCs or a T cell subset sorted from them (not recorded which). This receptor was taken from a young man who had mild COVID-19 (a few samples of this study predate the infection). Cell type and time point are not known. The DNA for the CDR3 is TGTGCCAGCAGCTTCCGCAGGGGGGGAAACACCATATATTTT. It is translated as CASSFRRGGNTIYF.